The present TCR beta chain was sequenced within a study of T cell changes during pregnancy in multiple sclerosis. TCRdb's table, derived via immunoSEQ multiplex PCR, lists solely in-frame clones and lacks some. The table includes roughly 47,000 clones, roughly 94% detected once. This clone was observed once. The CDR3 sequence is 18 residues long. CDR1 and CDR2 (germline): SGHDN, FVKESK. Trimming at V came to 4 bases and at J to 6 bases, leaving 11 bases not matched to a gene. The origin of this receptor is a female donor with multiple sclerosis, enrolled in a pregnancy study. The chain uses TRBV14 and TRBJ2-2, with 13 positions matching TRBD2. This specimen consisted of CD8+ T cells from peripheral blood mononuclear cells, obtained before pregnancy. The CDR3 reads CASSPEVPGLAGSGELFF. Written as DNA, the CDR3 is TGTGCCAGCAGCCCAGAGGTACCGGGACTAGCGGGATCCGGGGAGCTGTTTTTT.